This T cell receptor (beta chain) is from a study of blood T cell repertoires in COVID-19. About the research overall: The United States, Italy and Spain were the sources of the acute and convalescent COVID-19 samples. PBMCs, B-cell-depleted T cells, or T cells were the source of the cDNA or gDNA that made up the material.

Per the study methods: Nucleated cell number was recorded as an estimate derived from reference gene primer amplification. Sequenced by immunoSEQ multiplex PCR; TCRdb stores in-frame clones only, minus some. For V, J and clone size, that table is used; D and trimming come from the DNA. The sample yields about 62,000 clones, around 80% seen once. This clone has only a few counts. Between the trimmed V and J ends, which lost 5 bases and 7 bases, there was a span of 18 bases. CDR1 is SGHRS, CDR2 YFSETQ, per germline. The CDR3 runs 14 residues. The TCR was taken from a man aged 55 to 70 with acute or convalescent COVID-19. The chain employs TRBV5-1 and TRBJ1-2; tentatively, D is TRBD1 (6 bases). Sequenced input: peripheral blood. The CDR3 sequence is CASRNLQGLVGYTF. The DNA of the CDR3 is TGCGCCAGCAGGAATTTGCAGGGGCTGGTTGGCTACACCTTC. Variable domain in full (rest from reference TRBV5-1 and TRBJ1-2): KAGVTQTPRYLIKTRGQQVTLSCSPISGHRSVSWYQQTPGQGLQFLFEYFSETQRNKGNFPGRFSGRQFSNSRSEMNVSTLELGDSALYLCASRNLQGLVGYTFGSGTRLTVV.